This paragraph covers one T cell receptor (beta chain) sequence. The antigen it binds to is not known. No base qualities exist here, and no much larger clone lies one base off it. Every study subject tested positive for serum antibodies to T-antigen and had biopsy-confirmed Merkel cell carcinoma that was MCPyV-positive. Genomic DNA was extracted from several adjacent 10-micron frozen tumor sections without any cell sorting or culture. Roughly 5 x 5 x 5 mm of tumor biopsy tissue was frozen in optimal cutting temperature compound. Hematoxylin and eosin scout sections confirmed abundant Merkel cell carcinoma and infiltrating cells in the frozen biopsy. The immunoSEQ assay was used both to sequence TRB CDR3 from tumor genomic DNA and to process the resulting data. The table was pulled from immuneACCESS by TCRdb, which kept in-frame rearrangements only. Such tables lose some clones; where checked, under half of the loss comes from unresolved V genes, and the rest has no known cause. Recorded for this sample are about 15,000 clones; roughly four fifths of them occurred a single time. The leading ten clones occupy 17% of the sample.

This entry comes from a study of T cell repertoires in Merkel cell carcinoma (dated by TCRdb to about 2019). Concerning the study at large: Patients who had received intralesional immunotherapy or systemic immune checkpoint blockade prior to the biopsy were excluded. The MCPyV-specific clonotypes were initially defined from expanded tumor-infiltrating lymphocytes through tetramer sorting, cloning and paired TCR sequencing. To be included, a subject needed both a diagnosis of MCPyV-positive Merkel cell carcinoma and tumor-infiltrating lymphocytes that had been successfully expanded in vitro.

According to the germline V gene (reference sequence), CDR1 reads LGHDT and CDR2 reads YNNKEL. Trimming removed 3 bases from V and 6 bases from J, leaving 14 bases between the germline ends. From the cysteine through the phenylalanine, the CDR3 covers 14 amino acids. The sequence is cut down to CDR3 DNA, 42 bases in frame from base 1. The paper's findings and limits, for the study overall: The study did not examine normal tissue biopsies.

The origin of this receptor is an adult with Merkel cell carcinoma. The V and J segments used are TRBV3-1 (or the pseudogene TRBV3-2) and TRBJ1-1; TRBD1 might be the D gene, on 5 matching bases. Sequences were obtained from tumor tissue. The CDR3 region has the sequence CASSQGGGGSEAFF. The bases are TGTGCCAGCAGCCAGGGGGGGGGTGGTTCTGAAGCTTTCTTT.